The clone carrying this T cell receptor beta chain showed up just once. Germline CDR1 reads SGHRS; CDR2 reads YFSETQ. The CDR3 totals 13 residues. Germline trimming cut 5 bases from V and 6 bases from J; bases unmatched to any gene: 7. Produced via immunoSEQ multiplex PCR; TCRdb's table is partial and in-frame only. Among under 150,000 clones listed, under 80% were seen once. This record comes from a study of blood T cell repertoires in COVID-19. Turning to the study itself: Acute and convalescent COVID-19 samples came from the United States, Italy and Spain.

The origin of this receptor is a man in his sixties with acute or convalescent COVID-19. The specimen was peripheral blood. The chain combines TRBV5-1 with TRBJ2-7; TRBD2 aligns across 8 bases. This chain's CDR3 is CASRSSGIGEQYF. CDR3 nucleotides: TGCGCCAGCAGGAGTAGCGGGATCGGCGAGCAGTACTTC.